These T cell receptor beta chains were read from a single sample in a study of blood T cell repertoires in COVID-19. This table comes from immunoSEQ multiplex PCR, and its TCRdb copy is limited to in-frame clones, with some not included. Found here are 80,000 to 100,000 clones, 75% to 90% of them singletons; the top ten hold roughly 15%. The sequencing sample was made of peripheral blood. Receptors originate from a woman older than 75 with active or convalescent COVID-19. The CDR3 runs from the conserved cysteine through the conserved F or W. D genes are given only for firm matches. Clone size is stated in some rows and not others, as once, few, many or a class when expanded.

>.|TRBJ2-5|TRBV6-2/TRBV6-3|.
TGTGCCAGCAGTTACTTCAGCGGTTCGGAGACCCAGTACTTC
CASSYFSGSETQYF
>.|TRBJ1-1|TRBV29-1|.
TGCAGCGTCCTAAGAGACATTAACACTGAAGCTTTCTTT
CSVLRDINTEAFF
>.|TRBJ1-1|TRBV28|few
TGTGCCAGCAGTTACGGGGGAATCGGCACTGAAGCTTTCTTT
CASSYGGIGTEAFF
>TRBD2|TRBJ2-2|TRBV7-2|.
TGTGCCAGCAGCTTTTATGCGGGAGAGAGCGGGGAGCTGTTTTTT
CASSFYAGESGELFF
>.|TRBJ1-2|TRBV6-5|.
TGTGCCACCTCGGACATCTCAAACTATGGCTACACCTTC
CATSDISNYGYTF
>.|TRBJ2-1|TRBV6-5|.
TGTGCCAGCAGTTCACAGGGTGACGAGCAGTTCTTC
CASSSQGDEQFF
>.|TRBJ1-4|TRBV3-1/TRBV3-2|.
TGTGCCAGCAGCCCCGCCGAGAGCGAGGAAAAACTGTTTTTT
CASSPAESEEKLFF
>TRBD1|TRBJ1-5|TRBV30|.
TGTGCCTGGAGCAGGATAGGGGGCGCAACCCAGCCCCAGCATTTT
CAWSRIGGATQPQHF
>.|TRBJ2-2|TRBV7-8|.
TGTGCCAGCAGCCCAAGACTAGTAGGGGAGCTGTTTTTT
CASSPRLVGELFF
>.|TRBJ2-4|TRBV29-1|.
TGCAGCGGGGGGGGCGACAAAAACATTCAGTACTTC
CSGGGDKNIQYF
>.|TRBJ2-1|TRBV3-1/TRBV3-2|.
TGTGCCAGCAGCCAAGGATGGCGTGGCGGGCAGGACAATGAGCAGTTCTTC
CASSQGWRGGQDNEQFF
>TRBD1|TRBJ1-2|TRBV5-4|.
TGTGCCAGCAGTTCCCCGACAGGGGAGTATGGCTACACCTTC
CASSSPTGEYGYTF
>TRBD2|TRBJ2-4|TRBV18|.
TGTGCCAGCTCACCCTTAGCGGGGCTATTCGGGGCCAAAAACATTCAGTACTTC
CASSPLAGLFGAKNIQYF
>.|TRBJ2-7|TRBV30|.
TGTGCCTGGAGTAACATGAACGAGCAGTACTTC
CAWSNMNEQYF
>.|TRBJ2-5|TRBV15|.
TGTGCCACCAGAACCTTATCGGACAGACAAGAGACCCAGTACTTC
CATRTLSDRQETQYF
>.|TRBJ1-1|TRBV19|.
TGTGCCAGTAGTATTTCGATGGGGATCGGGATGAACACTGAAGCTTTCTTT
CASSISMGIGMNTEAFF
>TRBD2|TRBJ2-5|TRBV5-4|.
TGTGCCAGCAGCGACCGTAGCGGGAGCGGCGAGACCCAGTACTTC
CASSDRSGSGETQYF
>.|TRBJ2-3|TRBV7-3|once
TGTGCCAGCAGCTTAAATAGCGTCGGGACAGATACGCAGTATTTT
CASSLNSVGTDTQYF
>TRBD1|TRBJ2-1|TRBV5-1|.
TGCGCCAGCAGCTTTGGACAGGGTTTTCGGGATGAGCAGTTCTTC
CASSFGQGFRDEQFF